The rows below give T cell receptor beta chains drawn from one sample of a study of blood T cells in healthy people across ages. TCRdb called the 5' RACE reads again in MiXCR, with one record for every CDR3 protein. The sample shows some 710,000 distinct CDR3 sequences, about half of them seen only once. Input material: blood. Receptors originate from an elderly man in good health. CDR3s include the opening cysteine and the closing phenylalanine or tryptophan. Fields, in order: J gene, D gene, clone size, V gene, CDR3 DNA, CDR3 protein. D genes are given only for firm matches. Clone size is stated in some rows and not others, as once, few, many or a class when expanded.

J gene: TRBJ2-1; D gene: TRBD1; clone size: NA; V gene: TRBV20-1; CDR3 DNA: TGCAGTGCTACAAAGAGCCTGCCGGGACAGGGGGGCAATGAGCAGTTCTTC; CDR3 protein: CSATKSLPGQGGNEQFF
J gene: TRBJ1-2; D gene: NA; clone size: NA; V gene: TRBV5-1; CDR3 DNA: TGCGCCAGCAGCGTAGACGGTAGTAACTATGGCTACACCTTC; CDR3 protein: CASSVDGSNYGYTF
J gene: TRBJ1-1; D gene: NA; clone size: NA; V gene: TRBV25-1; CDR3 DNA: TGTGCCAGCAGTGTTAGCACTGAAGCTTTCTTT; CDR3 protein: CASSVSTEAFF
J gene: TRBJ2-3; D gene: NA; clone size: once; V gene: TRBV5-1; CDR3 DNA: TGCGCCAGCAGCTTGGCCGTGGCTTGGGCCGGTGATACGCAGTATTTT; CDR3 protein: CASSLAVAWAGDTQYF
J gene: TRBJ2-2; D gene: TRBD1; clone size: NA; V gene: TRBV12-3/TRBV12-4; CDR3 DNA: TGTGCCAGCAGTTCCGGGACAGGCGCGAACACCGGGGAGCTGTTTTTT; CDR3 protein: CASSSGTGANTGELFF
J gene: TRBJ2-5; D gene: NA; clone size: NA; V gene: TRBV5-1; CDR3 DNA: TGCGCCAGCAGCTTGCAGGCACTTGCGACACCTCAAGAGACCCAGTACTTC; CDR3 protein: CASSLQALATPQETQYF
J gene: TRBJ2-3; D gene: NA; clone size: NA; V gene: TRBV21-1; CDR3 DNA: TGTGCCAGCAGCAAAGGGACTAGCGGGGGCAACACAGATACGCAGTATTTT; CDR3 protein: CASSKGTSGGNTDTQYF
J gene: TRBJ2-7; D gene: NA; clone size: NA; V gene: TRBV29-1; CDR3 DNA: TGCAGCGCCGGGTGGAGGGGGTACGAGCAGTACTTC; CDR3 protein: CSAGWRGYEQYF
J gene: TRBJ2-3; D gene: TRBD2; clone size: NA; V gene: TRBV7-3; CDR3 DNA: TGTGCCAGCAGCCTGGGGGCGGGAGGTCCCTCAGATACGCAGTATTTT; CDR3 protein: CASSLGAGGPSDTQYF
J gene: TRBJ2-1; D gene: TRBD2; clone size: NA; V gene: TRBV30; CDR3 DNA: TGTGCCTGGATCCCCTTCAGCGGGAGGGCCGGTGAGCAGTTCTTC; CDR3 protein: CAWIPFSGRAGEQFF
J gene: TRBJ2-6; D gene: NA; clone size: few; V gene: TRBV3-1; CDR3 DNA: TGTGCCAGCACCAATAGGGCTGGGGCCAACGTCCTGACTTTC; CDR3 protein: CASTNRAGANVLTF
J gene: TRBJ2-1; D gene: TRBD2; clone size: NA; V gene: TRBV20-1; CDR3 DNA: TGCAGTGCTGTTCCGGGACTAGCGACCAATGAGCAGTTCTTC; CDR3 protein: CSAVPGLATNEQFF
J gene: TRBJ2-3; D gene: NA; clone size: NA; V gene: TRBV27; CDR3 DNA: TGTGCCAGCAGTTTATGGGCAGAGAGCACAGATACGCAGTATTTT; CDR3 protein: CASSLWAESTDTQYF
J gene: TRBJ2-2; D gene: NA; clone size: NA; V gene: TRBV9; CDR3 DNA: TGTGCCAGCAGCATGCCAAACACCGGGGAGCTGTTTTTT; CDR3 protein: CASSMPNTGELFF
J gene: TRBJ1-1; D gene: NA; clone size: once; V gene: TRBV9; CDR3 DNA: TGTGCCAGCAGCGTAGGTAGTAGGGGGGACACTGAAGCTTTCTTT; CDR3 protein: CASSVGSRGDTEAFF
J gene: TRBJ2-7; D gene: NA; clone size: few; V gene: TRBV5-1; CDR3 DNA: TGCGCCAGCAGCTTGGCCGCCAGGGGCAACGAGCAGTACTTC; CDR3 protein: CASSLAARGNEQYF
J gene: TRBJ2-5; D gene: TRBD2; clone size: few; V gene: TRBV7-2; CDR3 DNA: TGTGCCAGCAGTCGTACCTTAGCGGGAGGGCAAGAGACCCAGTACTTC; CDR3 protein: CASSRTLAGGQETQYF
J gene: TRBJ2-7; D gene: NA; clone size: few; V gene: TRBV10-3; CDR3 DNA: TGTGCCATCAGTCAAATGACCTACGAGCAGTACTTC; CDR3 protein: CAISQMTYEQYF
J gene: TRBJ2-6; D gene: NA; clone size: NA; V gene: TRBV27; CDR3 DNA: TGTGCCAGCAGTTTATCTAGAGGTGGGGCCAACGTCCTGACTTTC; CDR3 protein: CASSLSRGGANVLTF
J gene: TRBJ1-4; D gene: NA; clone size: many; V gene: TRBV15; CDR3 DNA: TGTGCCACCAGCCCAGAAAGCGGAAAACTGTTTTTT; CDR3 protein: CATSPESGKLFF
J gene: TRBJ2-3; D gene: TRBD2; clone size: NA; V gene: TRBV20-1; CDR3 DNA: TGCAGTGCTATGCTAGCGGGAGGACAGGCAGATACGCAGTATTTT; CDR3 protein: CSAMLAGGQADTQYF
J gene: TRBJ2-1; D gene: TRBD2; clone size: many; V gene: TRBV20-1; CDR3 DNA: TGCAGTGCTTCGGGACTAGCGGGAAGTATCTCCTACAATGAGCAGTTCTTC; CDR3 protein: CSASGLAGSISYNEQFF
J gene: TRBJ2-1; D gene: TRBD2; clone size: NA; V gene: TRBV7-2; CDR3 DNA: TGTGCCAGCAGCTTAGCACCTGGGAGCGGGAGGGCCAGTGAGCAGTTCTTC; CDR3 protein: CASSLAPGSGRASEQFF
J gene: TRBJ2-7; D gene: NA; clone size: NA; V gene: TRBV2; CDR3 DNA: TGTGCCAGCAGAGTGACAAGAACAACCTACGAGCAGTACTTC; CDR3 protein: CASRVTRTTYEQYF
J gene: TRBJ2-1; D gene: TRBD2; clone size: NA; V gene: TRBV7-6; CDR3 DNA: TGTGCCAGCAGCATGGGGATAGCGGGCCCCTCGACTTCCCACAATAAGCAGTTCTTC; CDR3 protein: CASSMGIAGPSTSHNKQFF
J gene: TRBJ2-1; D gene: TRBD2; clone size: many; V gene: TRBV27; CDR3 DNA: TGTGCCAGCTCCTTTTTAACTAGCGGGAGTGATGAGCAGTTCTTC; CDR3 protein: CASSFLTSGSDEQFF
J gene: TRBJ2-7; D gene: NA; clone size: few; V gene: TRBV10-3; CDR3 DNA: TGTGCCATCAGTGAGAGGGGGTCAGGTCCTCCTTACGAGCAGTACTTC; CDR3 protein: CAISERGSGPPYEQYF
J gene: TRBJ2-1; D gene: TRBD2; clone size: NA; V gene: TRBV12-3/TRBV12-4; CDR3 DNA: TGTGCCAGCAGTTTATCCGCGGGAGGGGCCTACAATGAGCAGTTCTTC; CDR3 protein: CASSLSAGGAYNEQFF
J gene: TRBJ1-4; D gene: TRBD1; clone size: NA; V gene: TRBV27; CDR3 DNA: TGTGCCAGCAGCCCGGACAGGGGGACGAGGGAAAAACTGTTTTTT; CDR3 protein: CASSPDRGTREKLFF
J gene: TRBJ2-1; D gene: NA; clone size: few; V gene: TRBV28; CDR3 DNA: TGTGCCAGCAGTTCCCTACTAGGGAGCTCCTACAATGAGCAGTTCTTC; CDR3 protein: CASSSLLGSSYNEQFF
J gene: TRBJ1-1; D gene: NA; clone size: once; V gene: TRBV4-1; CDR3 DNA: TGCGCCAGCAGCCAAGAAGTCGGGGGTAGCGCAGCTTTCTTT; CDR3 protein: CASSQEVGGSAAFF
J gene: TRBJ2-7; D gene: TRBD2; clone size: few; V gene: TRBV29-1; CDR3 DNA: TGCAGCGTGAACCGGGACTATAACGAGCAGTACTTC; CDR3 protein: CSVNRDYNEQYF
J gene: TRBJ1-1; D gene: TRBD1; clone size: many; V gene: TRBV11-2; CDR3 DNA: TGTGCCAGCAGCTTAGATGGGGCACGGACAGGGGGCACTGAAGCTTTCTTT; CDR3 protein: CASSLDGARTGGTEAFF
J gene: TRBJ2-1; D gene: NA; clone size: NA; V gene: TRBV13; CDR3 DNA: TGTGCCAGCAGCTTAAATCTTAACAATGAGCAGTTCTTC; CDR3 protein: CASSLNLNNEQFF
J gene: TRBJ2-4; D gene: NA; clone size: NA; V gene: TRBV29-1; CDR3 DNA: TGCAGCGTTGAACAGGGCCAAAACATTCAGTACTTC; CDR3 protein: CSVEQGQNIQYF
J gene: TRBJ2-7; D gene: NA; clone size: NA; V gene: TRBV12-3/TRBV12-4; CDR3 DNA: TGTGCCAGCAGTTTTTGGAGGGTTGGGACCTACGAGCAGTACTTC; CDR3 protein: CASSFWRVGTYEQYF
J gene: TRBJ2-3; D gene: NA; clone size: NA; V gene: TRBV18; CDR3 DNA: TGTGCCAGCTCACCAGGCGGGGTCGGCACAGATACGCAGTATTTT; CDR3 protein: CASSPGGVGTDTQYF
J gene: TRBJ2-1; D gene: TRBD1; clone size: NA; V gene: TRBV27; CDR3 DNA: TGTGCCAGCACGACAGGGCCCAACGAGCAGTTCTTC; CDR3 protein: CASTTGPNEQFF
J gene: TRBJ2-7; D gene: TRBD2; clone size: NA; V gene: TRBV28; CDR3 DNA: TGTGCCGCCGAACCCATTTGGGCTAGCGGGAGCCACGAGCAGTACTTC; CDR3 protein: CAAEPIWASGSHEQYF
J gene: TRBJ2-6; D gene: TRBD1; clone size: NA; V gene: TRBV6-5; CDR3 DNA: TGTGCCAGCAGACTAATACAGGGGGCTGGGGCCAACGTCCTGACTTTC; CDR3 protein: CASRLIQGAGANVLTF
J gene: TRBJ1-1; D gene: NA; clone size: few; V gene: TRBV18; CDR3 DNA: TGTGCCAGCTCACCACAGGCCAGAGACACTGAAGCTTTCTTT; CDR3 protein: CASSPQARDTEAFF
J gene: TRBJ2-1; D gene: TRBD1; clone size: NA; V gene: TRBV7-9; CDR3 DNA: TGTGCCAGCAAGCGACAGGGGGACTACGAGCAGTTCTTC; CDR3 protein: CASKRQGDYEQFF
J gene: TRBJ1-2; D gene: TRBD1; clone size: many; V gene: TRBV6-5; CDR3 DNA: TGTGCCAGCAGCCGACAGGGGGGGAAGAATGGCTACACCTTC; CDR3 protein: CASSRQGGKNGYTF
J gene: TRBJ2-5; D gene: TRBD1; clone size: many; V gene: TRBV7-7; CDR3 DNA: TGTGCCAGCAGCGCGGACAGGGATGAGACCCAGTACTTC; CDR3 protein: CASSADRDETQYF
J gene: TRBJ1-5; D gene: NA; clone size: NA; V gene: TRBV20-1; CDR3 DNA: TGCAGTGCAGCCCCCAGAGTGACGGGCAATCAGCCCCAGCATTTT; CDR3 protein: CSAAPRVTGNQPQHF
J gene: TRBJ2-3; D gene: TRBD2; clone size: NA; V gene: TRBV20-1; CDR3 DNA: TGCAGTGCTAGCGCGTTTTCGGCGGGGGGGACAGATACGCAGTATTTT; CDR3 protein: CSASAFSAGGTDTQYF
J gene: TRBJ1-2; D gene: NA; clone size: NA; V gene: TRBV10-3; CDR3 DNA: TGTGCCATCAGTGACGGACCCGGGAACTATGGCTACACCTTC; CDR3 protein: CAISDGPGNYGYTF
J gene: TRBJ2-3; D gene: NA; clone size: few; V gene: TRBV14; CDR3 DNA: TGTGCCAGCAGCCACTCCGGGAACAGAGATACGCAGTATTTT; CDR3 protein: CASSHSGNRDTQYF
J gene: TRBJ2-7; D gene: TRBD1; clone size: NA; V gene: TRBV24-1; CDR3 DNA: TGTGCCACCAGTGACGAGGGACAGGGTGTGGGCGAGCAGTACTTC; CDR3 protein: CATSDEGQGVGEQYF
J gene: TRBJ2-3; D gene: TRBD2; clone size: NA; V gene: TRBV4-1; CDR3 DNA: TGCGCCAGCAGCCAGTCCGGGACTAGCGGTTCGGATACGCAGTATTTT; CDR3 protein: CASSQSGTSGSDTQYF
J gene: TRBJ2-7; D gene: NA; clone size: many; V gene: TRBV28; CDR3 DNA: TGTGCCAGCAGTTTATCACAGGGGGGGTACGAGCAGTACTTC; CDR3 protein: CASSLSQGGYEQYF
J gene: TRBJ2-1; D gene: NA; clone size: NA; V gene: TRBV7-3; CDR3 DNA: TGTGCCAGCAGCTTAAACGGACAAGCCCAAGAGACCCAGTTCTTC; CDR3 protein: CASSLNGQAQETQFF
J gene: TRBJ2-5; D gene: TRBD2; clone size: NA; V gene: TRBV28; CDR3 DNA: TGTGCCAACAGTTTATTGGATAGCGGGAGGAAGACCCAGTACTTC; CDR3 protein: CANSLLDSGRKTQYF
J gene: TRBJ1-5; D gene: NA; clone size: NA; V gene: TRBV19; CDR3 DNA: TGTGCCAGTAATGGGTTAGTTCATCAGCCCCAGCATTTT; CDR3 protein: CASNGLVHQPQHF
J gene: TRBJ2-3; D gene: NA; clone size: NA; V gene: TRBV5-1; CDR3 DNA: TGCGCCAGCAGCCGGGGGACGACCCGTACAGATACGCAGTATTTT; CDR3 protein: CASSRGTTRTDTQYF
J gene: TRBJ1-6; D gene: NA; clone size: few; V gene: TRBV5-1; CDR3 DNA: TGCGCCAGCAGCTTGGCGACAGCTAATTCACCCCTCCACTTT; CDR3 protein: CASSLATANSPLHF
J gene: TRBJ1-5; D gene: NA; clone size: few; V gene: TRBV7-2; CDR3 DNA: TGTGCCAGCAGCTTAGACTGGGGGGCCCAGCCCCAGCATTTT; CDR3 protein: CASSLDWGAQPQHF
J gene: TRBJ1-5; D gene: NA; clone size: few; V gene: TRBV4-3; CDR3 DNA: TGCGCCAGCAGCCAAGAGATAGGAAGCAATCAGCCCCAGCATTTT; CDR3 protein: CASSQEIGSNQPQHF
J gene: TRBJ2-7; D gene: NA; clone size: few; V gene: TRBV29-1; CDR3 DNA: TGCAGCGTCGCTAAACCTCTAGAATCCGAGCAGTACTTC; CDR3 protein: CSVAKPLESEQYF